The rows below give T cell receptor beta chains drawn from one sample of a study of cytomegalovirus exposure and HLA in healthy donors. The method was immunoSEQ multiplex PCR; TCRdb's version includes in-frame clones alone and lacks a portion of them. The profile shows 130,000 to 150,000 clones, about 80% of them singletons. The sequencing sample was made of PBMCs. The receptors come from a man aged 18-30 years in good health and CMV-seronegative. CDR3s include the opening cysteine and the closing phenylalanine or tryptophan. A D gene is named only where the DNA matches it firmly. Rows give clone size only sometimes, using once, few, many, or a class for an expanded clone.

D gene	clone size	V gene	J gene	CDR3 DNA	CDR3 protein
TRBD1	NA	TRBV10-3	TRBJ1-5	TGTGCCATCAGCGGAACAGGGGGCCCGGATCAGCCCCAGCATTTT	CAISGTGGPDQPQHF
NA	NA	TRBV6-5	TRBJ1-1	TGTGCCAGCAGTTACATTCTCAACACTGAAGCTTTCTTT	CASSYILNTEAFF
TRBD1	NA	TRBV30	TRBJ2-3	TGTGCCTGGAGTACCGGGACAGAGGGCACAGATACGCAGTATTTT	CAWSTGTEGTDTQYF
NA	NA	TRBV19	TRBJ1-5	TGTGCCAGTAGTATCGTTGGGAGGGGCAATCAGCCCCAGCATTTT	CASSIVGRGNQPQHF
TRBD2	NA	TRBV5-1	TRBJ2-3	TGCGCCAGCACCTACCTAGCGGGGGGAGGAGATACGCAGTATTTT	CASTYLAGGGDTQYF
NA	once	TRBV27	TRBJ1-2	TGTGCCAGCAGTTCCCCGTTCGGTCGGGGTCTCTACACCTTC	CASSSPFGRGLYTF
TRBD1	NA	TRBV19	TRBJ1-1	TGTGCCAGTAGCCTCAGGGGGCGCGGCACTGAAGCTTTCTTT	CASSLRGRGTEAFF
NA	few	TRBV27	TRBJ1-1	TGTGCCAGCAGTCGTGGGATAAAGACAGGAGCGAACACTGAAGCTTTCTTT	CASSRGIKTGANTEAFF
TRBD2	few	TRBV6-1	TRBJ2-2	TGTGCCAGCAGTGACCGGACTAGCCCCGGGGAGCTGTTTTTT	CASSDRTSPGELFF
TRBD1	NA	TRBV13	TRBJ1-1	TGTGCCAGCAGCTTAGTAGTTCCGGGACAGTCGAACACTGAAGCTTTCTTT	CASSLVVPGQSNTEAFF
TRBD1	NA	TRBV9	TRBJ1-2	TGTGCCAGCAGCCCGTCCGGGACAGAGTATGGCTACACCTTC	CASSPSGTEYGYTF
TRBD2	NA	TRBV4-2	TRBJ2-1	TGTGCCAGCAGCCAAGAATTAGCGGGGGGTTACAATGAGCAGTTCTTC	CASSQELAGGYNEQFF
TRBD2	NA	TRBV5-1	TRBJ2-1	TGCGCCAGCAGCCCGCCGGGGGGGTACAATGAGCAGTTCTTC	CASSPPGGYNEQFF
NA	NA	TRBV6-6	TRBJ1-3	TGTGCCAGCAGTCCAGGGGTTGGAAACACCATATATTTT	CASSPGVGNTIYF
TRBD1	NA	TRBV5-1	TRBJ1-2	TGCGCCAGCAGCTTGGCCATGGCAGGGGGAGACGGCTACACCTTC	CASSLAMAGGDGYTF
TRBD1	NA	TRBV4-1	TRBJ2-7	TGCGCCAGCAGCCAACTGTGGACAGGGGGTGCCTACGAGCAGTACTTC	CASSQLWTGGAYEQYF
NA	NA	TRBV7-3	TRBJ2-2	TGTGCCAGCAGCCCCCAGGGGACGAACACCGGGGAGCTGTTTTTT	CASSPQGTNTGELFF
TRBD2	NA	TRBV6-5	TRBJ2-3	TGTGCCAGCAGGATTGGACTAGGTACAGATACGCAGTATTTT	CASRIGLGTDTQYF
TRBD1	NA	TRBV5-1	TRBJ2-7	TGCGCCAGCAGCGTTTACCGGGACAGGGGACGATACGAGCAGTACTTC	CASSVYRDRGRYEQYF
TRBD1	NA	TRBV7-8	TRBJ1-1	TGTGCCAGCAGCTTAGCGCCAGGGGGCCGTGGCACTGAAGCTTTCTTT	CASSLAPGGRGTEAFF
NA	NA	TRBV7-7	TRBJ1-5	TGTGCCAGCAGCCCACGCAGGGCGAGCAGGGAACATTGCAATCAGCCCCAGCATTTT	CASSPRRASREHCNQPQHF
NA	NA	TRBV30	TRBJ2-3	TGTGCCTGGAGTGTTAGTAGGACAGCGTCTACGCAGTATTTT	CAWSVSRTASTQYF
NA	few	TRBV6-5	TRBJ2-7	TGTGCCAGCAGTTACGCCAGGGCGGCCCAGGGCGAGCAGTACTTC	CASSYARAAQGEQYF
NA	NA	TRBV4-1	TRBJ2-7	TGCGCCAGCAGCCAAGATGGGGGCTTGCAGGCCTACGAGCAGTACTTC	CASSQDGGLQAYEQYF
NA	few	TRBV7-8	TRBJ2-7	TGTGCCAGCAGCTACCGCGGGGACTCCTCCTCCTACGAGCAGTACTTC	CASSYRGDSSSYEQYF
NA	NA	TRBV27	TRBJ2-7	TGTGCCAGCAGTTTCTCCGGGGGTGAGTTCTCCTACGAGCAGTACTTC	CASSFSGGEFSYEQYF
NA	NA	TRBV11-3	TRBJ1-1	TGTGCCAGCAGGGGAGTGCACCTCATGAACACTGAAGCTTTCTTT	CASRGVHLMNTEAFF
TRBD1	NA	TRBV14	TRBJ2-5	TGTGCCAGCAGCCGACGCACAGGGGGCTGGAAAGAGACCCAGTACTTC	CASSRRTGGWKETQYF
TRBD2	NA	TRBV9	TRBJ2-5	TGTGCCAGCAGCGTCGGGTTGGCGGGGGGACCCCAAGAGACCCAGTACTTC	CASSVGLAGGPQETQYF
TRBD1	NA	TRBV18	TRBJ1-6	TGTGCCAGCCAGAGGACAGGGGGCTCTTCACCCCTCCACTTT	CASQRTGGSSPLHF
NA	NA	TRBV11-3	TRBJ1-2	TGTGCCAGCAGCAGGGGGGGAGTGGATGGCTACACCTTC	CASSRGGVDGYTF
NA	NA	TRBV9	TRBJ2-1	TGTGCCAGCAGCGTAGTGAGCAACTCCTACAATGAGCAGTTCTTC	CASSVVSNSYNEQFF
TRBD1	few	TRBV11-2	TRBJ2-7	TGTGCCAGCAGCGGGGGACAGGGGCGCTACGAGCAGTACTTC	CASSGGQGRYEQYF
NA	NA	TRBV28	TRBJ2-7	TGTGCCAGCAGTTTTTATCCGGGTACCTCCGAGCAGTACTTC	CASSFYPGTSEQYF
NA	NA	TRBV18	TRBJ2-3	TGTGCCAGCTCCCCTGGACAGTCAGATACGCAGTATTTT	CASSPGQSDTQYF
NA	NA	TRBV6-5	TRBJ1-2	TGTGCCAGCAGTCGACTAGGGCTTTTTGGCTACACCTTC	CASSRLGLFGYTF
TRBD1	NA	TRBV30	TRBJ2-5	TGTGCCTGGAGTAACCGACAGGGAAGGCAGACCCAGTACTTC	CAWSNRQGRQTQYF
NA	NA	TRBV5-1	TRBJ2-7	TGCGCCAGCAGCTTTCGCGTACAGGGCTACGAGCAGTACTTC	CASSFRVQGYEQYF
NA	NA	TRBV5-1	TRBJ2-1	TGCGCCAGCAGCCCTCCCTCCTACAATGAGCAGTTCTTC	CASSPPSYNEQFF
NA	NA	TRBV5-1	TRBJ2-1	TGCGCCAGCAGCTTGGATCTAGCAGCGATAAACAATGAGCAGTTCTTC	CASSLDLAAINNEQFF
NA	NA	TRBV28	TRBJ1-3	TGTGCCAGCAGTACTACTGACTCAGGAAACACCATATATTTT	CASSTTDSGNTIYF
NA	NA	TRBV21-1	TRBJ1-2	TGTGCCATTACCATAACAGGGGCCCCAAACTATGGCTACACCTTC	CAITITGAPNYGYTF
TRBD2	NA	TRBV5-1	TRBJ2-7	TGCGCCAGCAGCTTGGCTAGCGGGGGTTACGAGCAGTACTTC	CASSLASGGYEQYF
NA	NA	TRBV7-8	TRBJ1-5	TGTGCCAGCAGCTCACAGGGAATCAATCAGCCCCAGCATTTT	CASSSQGINQPQHF
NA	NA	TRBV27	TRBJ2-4	TGTGCCAGCAGCTCCTTAATAGGCGCGGATCTAGCCAAAAACATTCAGTACTTC	CASSSLIGADLAKNIQYF
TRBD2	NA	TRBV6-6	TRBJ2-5	TGTGCCAGTGAGGTCGGCGGGGGGGAGACCCAGTACTTC	CASEVGGGETQYF
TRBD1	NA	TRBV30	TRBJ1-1	TGTGCCTGGAGTAGGGACAGTCTGAACACTGAAGCTTTCTTT	CAWSRDSLNTEAFF
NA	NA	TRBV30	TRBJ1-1	TGTGCCTGGAGTGTATCGGGGGTAGAGACTGAAGCTTTCTTT	CAWSVSGVETEAFF
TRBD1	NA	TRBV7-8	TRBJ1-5	TGTGCCAGCAGCTTGGCCGGACAGGGAAGTAATCAGCCCCAGCATTTT	CASSLAGQGSNQPQHF
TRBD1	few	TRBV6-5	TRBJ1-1	TGTGCCTCTACACCGGACAGGGGGACTGAAGCTTTCTTT	CASTPDRGTEAFF
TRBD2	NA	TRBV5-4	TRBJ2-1	TGTGCCAGCAGCTTCATAGCGGGGGGTTTATCGGACAATGAGCAGTTCTTC	CASSFIAGGLSDNEQFF
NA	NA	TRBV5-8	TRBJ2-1	TGTGCCAGCAGCTTGTTCGGCAGGGTAAATGAGCAGTTCTTC	CASSLFGRVNEQFF
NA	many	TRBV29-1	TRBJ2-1	TGCAGCGTTGAAACCGGTGAGCAGTTCTTC	CSVETGEQFF
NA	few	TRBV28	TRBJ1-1	TGTGCCAGCAGCCTCACCAACTTGGAAGCTTTCTTT	CASSLTNLEAFF
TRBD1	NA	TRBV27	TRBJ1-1	TGTGCCAGCAGGAAAACCGGGACAGCCAGACTAAACACTGAAGCTTTCTTT	CASRKTGTARLNTEAFF
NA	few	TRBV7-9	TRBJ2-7	TGTGCCAGCAGCTTAGACGCCGGGAGTGAATACGAGCAGTACTTC	CASSLDAGSEYEQYF
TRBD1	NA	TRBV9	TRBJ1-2	TGTGCCAGCAGCGTAGCCCGGGACAGGGAAAGTGGCTACACCTTC	CASSVARDRESGYTF